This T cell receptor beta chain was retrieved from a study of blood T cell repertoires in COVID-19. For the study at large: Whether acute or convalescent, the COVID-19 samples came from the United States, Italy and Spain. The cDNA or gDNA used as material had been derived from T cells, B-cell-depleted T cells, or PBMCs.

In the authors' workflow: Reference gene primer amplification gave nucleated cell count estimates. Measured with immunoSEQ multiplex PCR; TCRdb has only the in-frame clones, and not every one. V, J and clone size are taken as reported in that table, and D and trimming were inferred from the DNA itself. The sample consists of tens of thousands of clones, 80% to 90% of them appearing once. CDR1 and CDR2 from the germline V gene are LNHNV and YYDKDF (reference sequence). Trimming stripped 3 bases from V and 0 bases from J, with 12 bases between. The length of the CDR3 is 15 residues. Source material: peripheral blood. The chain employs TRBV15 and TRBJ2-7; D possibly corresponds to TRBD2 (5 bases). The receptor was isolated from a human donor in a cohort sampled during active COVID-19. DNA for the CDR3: TGTGCCACCAGCAGGGGAGACATCTCCTCCTACGAGCAGTACTTC. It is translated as CATSRGDISSYEQYF.